This TCR beta chain was retrieved from a study of regulatory dendritic cells for organ transplantation. Study results and caveats: Mature dendritic cells appeared to drive more memory CD8+ clonal expansion than regulatory ones.

Germline loops: CDR1 MDHEN, CDR2 SYDVKM. Trimming removed 6 bases at V and 4 bases at J, with 8 bases between. The CDR3 runs to 12 residues. A word on this clone: Its antigen is not identified.

Assay used: immunoSEQ multiplex PCR; TCRdb lists only in-frame clones, some missing. Among about 21,000 clones listed, over 75% were seen once. CFSE-labeled sorted T cells met regulatory or mature dendritic cells for 4 to 6 days. This clonotype was sampled from a human donor in good health. Specimen: naive CD4+ T cells from blood cultured with regulatory dendritic cells. Noted subset: CD45RA+ naive T cells. This chain joins TRBV28 and TRBJ2-3; D not resolved. The chain's CDR3 is CASSQEADTQYF. CDR3 DNA: TGTGCCAGCAGCCAAGAGGCAGATACGCAGTATTTT.